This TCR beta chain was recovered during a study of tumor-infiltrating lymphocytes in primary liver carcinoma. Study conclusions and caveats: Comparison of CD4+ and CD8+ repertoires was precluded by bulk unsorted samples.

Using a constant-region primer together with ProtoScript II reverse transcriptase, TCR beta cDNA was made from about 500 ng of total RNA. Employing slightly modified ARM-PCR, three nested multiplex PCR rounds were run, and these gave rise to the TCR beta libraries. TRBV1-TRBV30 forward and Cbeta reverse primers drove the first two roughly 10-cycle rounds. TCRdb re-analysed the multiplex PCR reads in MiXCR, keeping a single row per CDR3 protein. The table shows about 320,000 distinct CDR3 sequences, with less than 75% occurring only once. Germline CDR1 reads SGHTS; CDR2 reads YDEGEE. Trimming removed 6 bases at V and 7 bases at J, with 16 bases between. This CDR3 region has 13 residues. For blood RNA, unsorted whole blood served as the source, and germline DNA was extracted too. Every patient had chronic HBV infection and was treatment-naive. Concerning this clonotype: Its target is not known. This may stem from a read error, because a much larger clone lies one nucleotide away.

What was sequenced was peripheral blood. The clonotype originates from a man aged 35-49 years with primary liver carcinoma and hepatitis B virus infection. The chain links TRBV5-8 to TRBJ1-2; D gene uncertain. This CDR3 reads CASTSNLRAGYTF. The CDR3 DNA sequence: TGTGCCAGCACCTCGAATCTGCGGGCTGGCTACACCTTC.